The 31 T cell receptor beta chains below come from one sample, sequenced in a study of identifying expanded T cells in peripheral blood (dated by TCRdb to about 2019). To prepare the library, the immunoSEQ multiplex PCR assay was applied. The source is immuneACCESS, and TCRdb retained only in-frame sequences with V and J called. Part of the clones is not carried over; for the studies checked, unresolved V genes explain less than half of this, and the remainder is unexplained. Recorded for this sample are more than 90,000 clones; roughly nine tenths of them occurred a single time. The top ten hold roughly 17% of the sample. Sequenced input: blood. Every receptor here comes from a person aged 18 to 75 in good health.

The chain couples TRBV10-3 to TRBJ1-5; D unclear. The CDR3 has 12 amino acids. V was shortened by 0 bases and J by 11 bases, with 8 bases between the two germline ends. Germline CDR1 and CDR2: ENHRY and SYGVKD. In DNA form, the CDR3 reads TGTGCCATCAGTGAGTCCGGGGTATCCCAGCATTTT. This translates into CAISESGVSQHF.

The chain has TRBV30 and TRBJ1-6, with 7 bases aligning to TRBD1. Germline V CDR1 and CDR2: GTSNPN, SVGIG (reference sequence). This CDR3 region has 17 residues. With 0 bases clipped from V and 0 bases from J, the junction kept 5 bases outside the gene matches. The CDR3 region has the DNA TGTGCCTGGAGTGTCCGGACAGGAGGCTCCTATAATTCACCCCTCCACTTT. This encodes CAWSVRTGGSYNSPLHF. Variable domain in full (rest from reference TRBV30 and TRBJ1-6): SQTIHQWPATLVQPVGSPLSLECTVEGTSNPNLYWYRQAAGRGLQLLFYSVGIGQISSEVPQNLSASRPQDRQFILSSKKLLLSDSGFYLCAWSVRTGGSYNSPLHFGNGTRLTVT.

The CDR3 DNA is TGTGCCAGCAGTATATATACCCAGCCCGCCGGGGAGCTGTTTTTT. It encodes CASSIYTQPAGELFF. The chain links TRBV27 to TRBJ2-2; D is ambiguous. The CDR3 covers 15 residues. The germline CDR1 and CDR2 sequences are MNHEY and SMNVEV (reference sequence). V dropped 5 bases and J dropped 6 bases, with 16 bases sitting between them.

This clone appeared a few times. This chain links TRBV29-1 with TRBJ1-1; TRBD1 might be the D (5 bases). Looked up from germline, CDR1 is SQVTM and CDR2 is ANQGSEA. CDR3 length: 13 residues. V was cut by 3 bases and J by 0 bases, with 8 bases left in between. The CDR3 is CSVDRGMNTEAFF. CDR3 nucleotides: TGCAGCGTTGATCGGGGCATGAACACTGAAGCTTTCTTT.

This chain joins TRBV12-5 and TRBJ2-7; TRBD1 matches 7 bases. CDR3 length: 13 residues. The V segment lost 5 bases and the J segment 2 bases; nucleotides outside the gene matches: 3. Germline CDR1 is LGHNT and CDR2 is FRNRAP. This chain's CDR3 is CASGPTGTYEQYF. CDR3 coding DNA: TGTGCTAGTGGTCCGACAGGGACCTACGAGCAGTACTTC.

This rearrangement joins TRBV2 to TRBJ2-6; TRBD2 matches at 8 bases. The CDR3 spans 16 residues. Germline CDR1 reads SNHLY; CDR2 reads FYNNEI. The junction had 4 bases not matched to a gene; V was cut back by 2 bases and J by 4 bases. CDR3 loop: CASSESGGTGANVLTF. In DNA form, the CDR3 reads TGTGCCAGCAGTGAATCGGGGGGGACAGGGGCCAACGTCCTGACTTTC.

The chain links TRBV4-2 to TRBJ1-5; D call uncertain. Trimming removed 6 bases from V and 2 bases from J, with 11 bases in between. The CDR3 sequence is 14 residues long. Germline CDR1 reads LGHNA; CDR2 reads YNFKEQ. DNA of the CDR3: TGTGCCAGCAGAGAGGACGGAGGCAATCAGCCCCAGCATTTT. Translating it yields CASREDGGNQPQHF.

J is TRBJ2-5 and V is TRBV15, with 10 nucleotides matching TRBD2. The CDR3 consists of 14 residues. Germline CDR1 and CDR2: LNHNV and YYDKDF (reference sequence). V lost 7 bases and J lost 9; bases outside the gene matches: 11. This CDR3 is CATTPAGGHGAQYF. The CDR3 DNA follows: TGTGCCACCACCCCAGCGGGGGGGCATGGGGCCCAGTACTTC.

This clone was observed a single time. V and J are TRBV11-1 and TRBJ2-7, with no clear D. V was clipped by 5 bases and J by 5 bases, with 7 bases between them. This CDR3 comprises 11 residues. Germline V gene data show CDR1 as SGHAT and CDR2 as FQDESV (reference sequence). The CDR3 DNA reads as TGTGCCAGCAGCCAAGGCAACGAGCAGTACTTC. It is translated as CASSQGNEQYF.

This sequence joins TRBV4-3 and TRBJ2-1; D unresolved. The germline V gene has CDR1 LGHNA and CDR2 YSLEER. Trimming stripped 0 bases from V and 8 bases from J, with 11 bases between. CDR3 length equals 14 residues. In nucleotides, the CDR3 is TGCGCCAGCAGCCAAGACGACCCCTTGGATGAGCAGTTCTTC. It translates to CASSQDDPLDEQFF.

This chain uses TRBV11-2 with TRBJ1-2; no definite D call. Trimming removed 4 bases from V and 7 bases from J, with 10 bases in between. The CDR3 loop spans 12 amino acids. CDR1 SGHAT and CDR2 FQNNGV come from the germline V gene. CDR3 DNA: TGTGCCAGCAGCTCCTACGCAGCTGGCTACACCTTC. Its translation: CASSSYAAGYTF.

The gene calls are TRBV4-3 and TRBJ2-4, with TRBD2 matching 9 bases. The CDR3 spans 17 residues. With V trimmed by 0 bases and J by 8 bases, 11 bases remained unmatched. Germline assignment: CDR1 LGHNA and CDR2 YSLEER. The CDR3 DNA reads TGCGCCAGCAGCCAAGATGTCGGCGGGGGGGCCTGGGACATTCAGTACTTC. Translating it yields CASSQDVGGGAWDIQYF.

The CDR3, as DNA: TGTGCCAGCAGCCCATCCGGCGCTAACTATGGCTACACCTTC. It yields the protein CASSPSGANYGYTF. The V call is TRBV7-2, the J call TRBJ1-2; D is unclear. Trimming took off 5 bases at V and 0 bases at J, with 10 bases between the two ends. The germline CDR1 and CDR2 sequences are SGHTA and FQGNSA. The CDR3 has 14 residues.

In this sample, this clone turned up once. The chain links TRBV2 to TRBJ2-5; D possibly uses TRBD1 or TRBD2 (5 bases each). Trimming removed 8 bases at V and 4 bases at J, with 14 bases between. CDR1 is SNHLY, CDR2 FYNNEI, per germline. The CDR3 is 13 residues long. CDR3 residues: CASGPGPRETQYF. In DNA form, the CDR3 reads TGTGCCAGCGGGCCGGGGCCACGAGAGACCCAGTACTTC.

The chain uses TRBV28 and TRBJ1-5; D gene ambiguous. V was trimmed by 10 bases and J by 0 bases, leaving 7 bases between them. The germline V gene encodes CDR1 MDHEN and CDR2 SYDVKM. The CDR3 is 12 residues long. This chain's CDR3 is CANGYSNQPQHF. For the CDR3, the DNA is TGTGCCAACGGGTATAGCAATCAGCCCCAGCATTTT. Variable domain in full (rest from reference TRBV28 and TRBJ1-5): DVKVTQSSRYLVKRTGEKVFLECVQDMDHENMFWYRQDPGLGLRLIYFSYDVKMKEKGDIPEGYSVSREKKERFSLILESASTNQTSMYLCANGYSNQPQHFGDGTRLSIL.

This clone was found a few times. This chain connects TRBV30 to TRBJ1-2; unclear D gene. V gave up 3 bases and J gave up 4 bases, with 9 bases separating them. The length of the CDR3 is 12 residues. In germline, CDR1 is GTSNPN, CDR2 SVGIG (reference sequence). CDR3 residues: CAWSYRFYGYTF. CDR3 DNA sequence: TGTGCCTGGAGCTACCGGTTCTATGGCTACACCTTC.

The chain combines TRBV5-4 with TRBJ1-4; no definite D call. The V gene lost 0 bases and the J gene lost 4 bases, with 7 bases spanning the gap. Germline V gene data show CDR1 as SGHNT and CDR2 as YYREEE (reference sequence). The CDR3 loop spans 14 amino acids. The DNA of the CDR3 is TGTGCCAGCAGCTTGGGGCAGGTTAATGAAAAACTGTTTTTT. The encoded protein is CASSLGQVNEKLFF.

This CDR3 reads CASSLSQGGGNTIYF. The CDR3 nucleotides are TGTGCCAGCAGTTTATCGCAGGGGGGCGGAAACACCATATATTTT. The genes are TRBV27 and TRBJ1-3; 7 nucleotides agree with TRBD1. The CDR3 has 15 residues. Germline V gene sequence: CDR1 MNHEY, CDR2 SMNVEV (reference sequence). Germline trimming cut 0 bases from V and 4 bases from J; bases unmatched to any gene: 3.

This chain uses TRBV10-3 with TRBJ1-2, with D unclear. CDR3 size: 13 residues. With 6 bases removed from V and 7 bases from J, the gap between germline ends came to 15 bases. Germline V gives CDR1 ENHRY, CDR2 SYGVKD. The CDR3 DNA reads TGTGCCATCAGGACAAATACAGTTGGTGGCTACACCTTC. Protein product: CAIRTNTVGGYTF.

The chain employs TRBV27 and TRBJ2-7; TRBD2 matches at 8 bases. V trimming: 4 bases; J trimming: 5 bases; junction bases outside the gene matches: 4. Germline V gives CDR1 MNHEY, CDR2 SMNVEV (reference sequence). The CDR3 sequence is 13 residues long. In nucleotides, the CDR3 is TGTGCCAGCAGTTACGGGGGGGCCAACGAGCAGTACTTC. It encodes CASSYGGANEQYF.

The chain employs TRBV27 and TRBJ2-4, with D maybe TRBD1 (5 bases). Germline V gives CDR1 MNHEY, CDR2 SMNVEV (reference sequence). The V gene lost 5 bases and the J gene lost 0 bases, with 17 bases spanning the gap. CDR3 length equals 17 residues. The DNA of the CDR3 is TGTGCCAGCAGTCCACAGCCAGGGTCCTTAGCCAAAAACATTCAGTACTTC. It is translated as CASSPQPGSLAKNIQYF.

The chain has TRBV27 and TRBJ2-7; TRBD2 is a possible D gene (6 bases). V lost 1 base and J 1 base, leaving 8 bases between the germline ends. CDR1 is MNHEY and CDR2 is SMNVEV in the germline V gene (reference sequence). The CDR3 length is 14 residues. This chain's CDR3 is CASSLFGGSYEQYF. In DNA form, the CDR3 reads TGTGCCAGCAGTTTATTCGGGGGTTCCTACGAGCAGTACTTC.

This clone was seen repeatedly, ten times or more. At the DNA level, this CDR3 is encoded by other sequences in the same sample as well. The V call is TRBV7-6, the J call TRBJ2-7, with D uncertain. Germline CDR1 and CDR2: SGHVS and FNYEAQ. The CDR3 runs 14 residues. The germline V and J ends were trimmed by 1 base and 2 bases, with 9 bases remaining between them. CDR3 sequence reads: CASSLGSGPYEQYF. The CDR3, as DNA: TGTGCCAGCAGCTTAGGATCCGGACCCTACGAGCAGTACTTC.

The chain's CDR3 is CASSGTTGLGNIQYF. In DNA form, the CDR3 reads TGTGCCAGCAGCGGGACTACAGGGTTGGGAAACATTCAGTACTTC. The chain recombines TRBV7-2 with TRBJ2-4; perhaps TRBD2 as D (7 bases). This CDR3 comprises 15 residues. CDR1 is SGHTA, CDR2 FQGNSA, per germline. V shed 5 bases and J shed 6 bases, with 17 bases lying between them.

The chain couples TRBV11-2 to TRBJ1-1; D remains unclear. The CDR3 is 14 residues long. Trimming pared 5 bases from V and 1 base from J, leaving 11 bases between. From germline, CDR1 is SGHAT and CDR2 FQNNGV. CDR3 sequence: CASSPRMSNTEAFF. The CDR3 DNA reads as TGTGCCAGCAGCCCACGGATGTCGAACACTGAAGCTTTCTTT.

The CDR3 DNA reads as TGTGCCAGCAGTCCGAGCGGCACAGATACGCAGTATTTT. Its translation: CASSPSGTDTQYF. V usage is TRBV27 and J usage is TRBJ2-3; no clear D. Per germline, CDR1 MNHEY and CDR2 SMNVEV (reference sequence). The CDR3 sequence is 13 residues long. The germline V and J ends were trimmed by 5 bases and 1 base, with 7 bases remaining between them.

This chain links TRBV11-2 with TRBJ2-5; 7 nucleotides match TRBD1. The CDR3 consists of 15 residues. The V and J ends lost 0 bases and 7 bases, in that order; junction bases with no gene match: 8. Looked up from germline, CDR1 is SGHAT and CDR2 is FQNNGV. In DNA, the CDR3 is TGTGCCAGCAGCTTAGAGACAGGGTTTGGTGGGACCCAGTACTTC. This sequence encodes CASSLETGFGGTQYF.

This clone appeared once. CDR3 residues: CASTSQSSGETQYF. Here the CDR3 DNA reads TGTGCCAGCACCTCTCAATCTTCAGGGGAGACCCAGTACTTC. The chain recombines TRBV9 with TRBJ2-5, with a weak D call TRBD1 (5 bases). The CDR3 is 14 residues long. V lost 6 bases and J lost 5, with 17 bases in between. Germline CDR1 is SGDLS and CDR2 is YYNGEE.

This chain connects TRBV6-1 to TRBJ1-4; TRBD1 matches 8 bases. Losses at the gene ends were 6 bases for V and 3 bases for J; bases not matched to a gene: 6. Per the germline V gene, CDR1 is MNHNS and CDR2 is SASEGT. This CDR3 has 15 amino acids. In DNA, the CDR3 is TGTGCCAGCAGCACCTGGACAGGGCCTAATGAAAAACTGTTTTTT. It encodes CASSTWTGPNEKLFF.

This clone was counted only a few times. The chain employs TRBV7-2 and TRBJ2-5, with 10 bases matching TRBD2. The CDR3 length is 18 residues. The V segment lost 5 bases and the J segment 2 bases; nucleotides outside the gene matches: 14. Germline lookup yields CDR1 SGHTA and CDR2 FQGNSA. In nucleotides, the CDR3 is TGTGCCAGCAGCCCACTACCCCCAGCGGGGGGGCAACAAGAGACCCAGTACTTC. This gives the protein CASSPLPPAGGQQETQYF. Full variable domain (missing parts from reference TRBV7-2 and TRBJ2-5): GAGVSQSPSNKVTEKGKDVELRCDPISGHTALYWYRQSLGQGLEFLIYFQGNSAPDKSGLPSDRFSAERTGGSVSTLTIQRTQQEDSAVYLCASSPLPPAGGQQETQYFGPGTRLLVL.

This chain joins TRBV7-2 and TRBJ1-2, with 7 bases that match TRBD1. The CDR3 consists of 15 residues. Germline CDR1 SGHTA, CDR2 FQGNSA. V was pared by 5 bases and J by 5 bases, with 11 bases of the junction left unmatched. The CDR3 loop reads CASSPIRDSPYGYTF. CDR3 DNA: TGTGCCAGCAGCCCCATTCGGGACAGTCCGTATGGCTACACCTTC.